This record covers a single TCR beta chain. The sample is drawn from a study of blood T cell repertoires in COVID-19. The germline gives CDR1 SGDLS, CDR2 YYNGEE. The V segment lost 0 bases and the J segment 8 bases; nucleotides outside the gene matches: 11. This CDR3 spans 16 amino acids. Generated by immunoSEQ multiplex PCR, the TCRdb table keeps only in-frame clones and is missing some. The data hold approximately 150,000 clones, with under 90% observed a single time. Which cohort a participant joined came from the clinical history participants gave. Among Cohort 3 donors, those recovered had two negative PCRs, clearance, or symptom resolution.

Material for sequencing was PBMCs or T cells enriched from blood (not recorded which). The genes are TRBV9 and TRBJ2-1; 7 bases line up with TRBD2. The TCR originated in a woman between 45 and 65 years old who had recovered from COVID-19. The CDR3 DNA reads TGTGCCAGCAGCGTAGGAAGGGGTCGCGGGAGAGATGAGCAGTTCTTC. This sequence encodes CASSVGRGRGRDEQFF.